Detailed here is one TCR beta chain. Its target is unknown. This record comes from a study of T cells in Graves' hyperthyroidism and ophthalmopathy. General study points: Stable hyperthyroidism and ophthalmopathy were separated using 13 V-J signatures.

TCR beta CDR3 regions were amplified from RNA. HTBI primers were the set used in a first-round RT-PCR of the TCR CDR3. TCRdb itself ran the multiplex PCR reads through MiXCR, one entry per CDR3 protein. Counted here are about half a million distinct CDR3 sequences, roughly 20% occurring once; the ten biggest clones make up 26%. Diagnoses were established using clinical symptoms, serum thyroxine and TRAb, thyroid ultrasound and orbital computed tomography. Fresh peripheral blood, around 10 ml, yielded the PBMCs. The length of the CDR3 is 14 residues. J was trimmed by 4 bases and V by 5 bases; bases with no gene match: 5. CDR1 MDHEN and CDR2 SYDVKM come from the germline V gene.

The chain uses TRBV28 and TRBJ2-7; 10 bases match TRBD2. This receptor was identified in a man aged 18 to 30 with Graves' hyperthyroidism. Material: blood. The DNA for the CDR3 is TGTGCCAGCAGTCTAGGACTAGCGGAATACGAGCAGTACTTC. This sequence encodes CASSLGLAEYEQYF.